This T cell receptor (beta chain) came from a study of T cell responses to AZD1222 COVID-19 vaccine. Study conclusions and caveats: Nearly half of spike-specific TCRs reportedly target variant regions that are unmutated in the B.1.351 and B.1.1.7 variants.

Per the germline V gene, CDR1 is SNHLY and CDR2 is FYNNEI. There are 12 residues in the CDR3. Deletions cut 4 bases from V and 4 bases from J, with 5 bases between. Here immunoSEQ multiplex PCR was the method, and the copy in TCRdb shows in-frame clones only, minus some. Altogether fewer than 150,000 clones are present, about 91% being singletons, with the ten largest covering about 6.5%. Concerning this clone: Its antigen is currently unknown.

Here the sequenced sample was peripheral blood, taken 28 days after the second AZD1222 dose. V and J are TRBV2 and TRBJ1-5; no firm D call. The source is an adult who received the AZD1222 COVID-19 vaccine. CDR3 in amino acids: CASSGSNQPQHF. Here the CDR3 DNA reads TGTGCCAGCAGTGGGTCAAATCAGCCCCAGCATTTT. Looking up the rest from reference TRBV2 and TRBJ1-5 gives the full variable domain: EPEVTQTPSHQVTQMGQEVILRCVPISNHLYFYWYRQILGQKVEFLVSFYNNEISEKSEIFDDQFSVERPDGSNFTLKIRSTKLEDSAMYFCASSGSNQPQHFGDGTRLSIL.